This T cell receptor (beta chain) was found in a study of OX40 agonist ivuxolimab in advanced cancers. Study information: Hepatocellular carcinoma, melanoma, renal cell or head and neck cancer affected the dose-escalation patients. Partial responses were achieved by three patients, one with hepatocellular carcinoma and two with cutaneous melanoma.

About this clone: Its target is not known.

Sequencing was performed with immunoSEQ multiplex PCR; in TCRdb, only in-frame clones are kept and a portion is missing. The repertoire includes about 77,000 clones, over 80% of them detected once, and less than 0.55% sits in the top ten. Study-level points and caveats: Clones of CD4+ and CD8+ blood T cells grew by week 6 at doses of 0.1 to 3.0 mg/kg.

Blood was sampled at baseline, cycle 4 day 1, and cycle 7 day 1. Per the germline V gene, CDR1 is LNHNV and CDR2 is YYDKDF (reference sequence). The V end was cut by 1 base, the J end by 5 bases, with 5 bases between. The length of the CDR3 is 12 residues. The sample here was CD4+ or CD8+ T cells sorted from blood, taken in a trial of the OX40 agonist ivuxolimab. V gene TRBV15 combines with J gene TRBJ2-5, with D perhaps being TRBD1 or TRBD2 (5 bases each). The sequence was collected from an adult with an advanced solid tumor such as melanoma, head and neck, liver or kidney cancer. CDR3 bases: TGTGCCACCAGCAGAGGGGGGGAGACCCAGTACTTC. Protein product: CATSRGGETQYF.